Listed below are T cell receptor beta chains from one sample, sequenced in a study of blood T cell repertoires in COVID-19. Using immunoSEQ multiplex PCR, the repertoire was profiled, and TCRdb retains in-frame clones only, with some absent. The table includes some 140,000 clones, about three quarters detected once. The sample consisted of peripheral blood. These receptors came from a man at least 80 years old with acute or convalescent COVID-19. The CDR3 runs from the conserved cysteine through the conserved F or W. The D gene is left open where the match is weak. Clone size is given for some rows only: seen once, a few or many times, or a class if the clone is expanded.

CASSLPRVGEQFF | TGTGCCAGCAGCTTACCGCGGGTCGGTGAGCAGTTCTTC | TRBJ2-1 | - | once | TRBV7-2
CASSRDGGNSPLHF | TGTGCCAGCAGCCGGGACGGGGGGAATTCACCCCTCCACTTT | TRBJ1-6 | - | - | TRBV2
CASSEMIANYGYTF | TGTGCCAGCAGTGAAATGATAGCTAACTATGGCTACACCTTC | TRBJ1-2 | - | - | TRBV6-1
CASSWGTGGQPQHF | TGTGCCAGCAGCTGGGGGACAGGGGGTCAGCCCCAGCATTTT | TRBJ1-5 | TRBD1 | - | TRBV5-6
CASSLERGGRIDTQYF | TGTGCCAGCAGTTTAGAGCGGGGGGGCCGAATAGATACGCAGTATTTT | TRBJ2-3 | TRBD2 | - | TRBV28
CASSSDRTGEKLFF | TGTGCCAGCAGCTCCGACAGGACGGGGGAAAAACTGTTTTTT | TRBJ1-4 | - | many | TRBV7-9
CASSLGGRLIYNSPLHF | TGTGCCAGCAGCTTAGGGGGTAGACTAATTTATAATTCACCCCTCCACTTT | TRBJ1-6 | - | - | TRBV7-2
CASSGPQGPPLYSPLHF | TGTGCCAGCAGCGGACCACAGGGGCCCCCTCTCTATTCACCCCTCCACTTT | TRBJ1-6 | TRBD1 | - | TRBV3-1/TRBV3-2
CASSGQGRNTGELFF | TGTGCCAGCAGTGGACAGGGGCGGAACACCGGGGAGCTGTTTTTT | TRBJ2-2 | TRBD1 | once | TRBV9
CASSPGTGYGYTF | TGTGCCAGCAGTCCCGGGACAGGCTATGGCTACACCTTC | TRBJ1-2 | TRBD1 | - | TRBV7-9
CAWSFGFNEQFF | TGTGCCTGGAGTTTCGGTTTTAATGAGCAGTTCTTC | TRBJ2-1 | - | - | TRBV30
CAISAGDRDNEQFF | TGTGCCATCAGTGCCGGAGATCGGGACAATGAGCAGTTCTTC | TRBJ2-1 | - | - | TRBV10-3
CSARDKRGYTF | TGCAGTGCTAGAGATAAAAGGGGATACACCTTC | TRBJ1-2 | - | - | TRBV20-1
CASRGQVSDAEAFF | TGTGCCAGCAGGGGACAGGTTTCGGACGCTGAAGCTTTCTTT | TRBJ1-1 | TRBD1 | few | TRBV2
CASSPPNRPEAFF | TGTGCCAGCTCACCACCTAACAGGCCTGAAGCTTTCTTT | TRBJ1-1 | - | - | TRBV18